This TCR beta chain was identified in a study of T-cell reconstitution after alpha-beta-depleted transplantation in children. This clonotype was detected many times. A TCRbeta library incorporating unique molecular identifiers was prepared. TCRdb independently ran MiXCR on the PCR reads; one entry per CDR3 protein. This table has about 640,000 distinct CDR3 sequences, around 16% appearing once. Sequenced material: PBMCs from the stem cell graft donor, taken from the stem cell graft. The sequence derives from a human donor who donated a stem cell graft to a child with acute myeloid leukemia.

This CDR3 reads CASSVEIEGREQYF. The CDR3 DNA sequence: TGTGCCAGCAGCGTAGAAATCGAGGGACGCGAGCAGTACTTC. The chain carries TRBV9 and TRBJ2-7, with D perhaps being TRBD1 or TRBD2 (5 bases each). Trimming took 0 bases from V and 6 from J, leaving 13 bases between them. Germline CDR1 reads SGDLS; CDR2 reads YYNGEE. The CDR3 length is 14 residues.